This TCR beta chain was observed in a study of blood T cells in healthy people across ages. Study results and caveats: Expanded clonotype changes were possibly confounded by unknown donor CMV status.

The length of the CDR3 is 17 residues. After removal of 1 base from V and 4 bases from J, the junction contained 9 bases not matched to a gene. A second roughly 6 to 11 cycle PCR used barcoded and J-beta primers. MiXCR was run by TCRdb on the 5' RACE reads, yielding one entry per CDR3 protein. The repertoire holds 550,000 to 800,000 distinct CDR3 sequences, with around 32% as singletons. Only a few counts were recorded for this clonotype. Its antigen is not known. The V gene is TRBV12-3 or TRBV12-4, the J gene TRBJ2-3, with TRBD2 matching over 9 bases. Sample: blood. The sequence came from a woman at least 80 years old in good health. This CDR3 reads CASSLDWRGGGADTQYF. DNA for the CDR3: TGTGCCAGCAGTTTAGACTGGCGGGGGGGTGGGGCAGATACGCAGTATTTT.